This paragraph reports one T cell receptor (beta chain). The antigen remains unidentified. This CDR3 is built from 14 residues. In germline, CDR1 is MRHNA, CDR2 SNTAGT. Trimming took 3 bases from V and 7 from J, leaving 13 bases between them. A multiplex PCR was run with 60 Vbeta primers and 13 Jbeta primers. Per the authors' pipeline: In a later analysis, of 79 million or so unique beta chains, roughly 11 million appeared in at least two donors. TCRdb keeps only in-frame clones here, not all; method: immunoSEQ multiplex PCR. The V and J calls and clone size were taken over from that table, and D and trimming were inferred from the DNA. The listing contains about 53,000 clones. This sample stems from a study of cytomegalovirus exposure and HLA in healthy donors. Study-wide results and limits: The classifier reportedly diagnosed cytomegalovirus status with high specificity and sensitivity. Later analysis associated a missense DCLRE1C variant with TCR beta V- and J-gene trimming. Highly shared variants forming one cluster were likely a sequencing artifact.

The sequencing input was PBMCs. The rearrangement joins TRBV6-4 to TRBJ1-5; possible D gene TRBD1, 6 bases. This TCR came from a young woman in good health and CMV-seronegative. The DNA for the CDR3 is TGTGCCAGCAGTGAACAGGGTGGAGGACAGCCCCAGCATTTT. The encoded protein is CASSEQGGGQPQHF.